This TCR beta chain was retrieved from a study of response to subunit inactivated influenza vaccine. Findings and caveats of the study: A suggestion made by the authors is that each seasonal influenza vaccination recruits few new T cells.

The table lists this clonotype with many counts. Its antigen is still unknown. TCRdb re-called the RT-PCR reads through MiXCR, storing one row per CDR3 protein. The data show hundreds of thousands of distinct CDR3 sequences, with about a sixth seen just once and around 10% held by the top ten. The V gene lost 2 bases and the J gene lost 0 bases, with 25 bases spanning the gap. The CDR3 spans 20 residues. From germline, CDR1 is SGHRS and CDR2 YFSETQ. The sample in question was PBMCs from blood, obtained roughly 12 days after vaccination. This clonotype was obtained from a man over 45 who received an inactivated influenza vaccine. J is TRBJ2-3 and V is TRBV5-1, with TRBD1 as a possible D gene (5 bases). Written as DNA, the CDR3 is TGCGCCAGCAGCTTTCGCATCATGTCAGGGCCGACGACTAGCACAGATACGCAGTATTTT. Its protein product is CASSFRIMSGPTTSTDTQYF.